The T cell receptor (beta chain) described here comes from a study of control samples from healthy donors and cancer patients. This clone was counted a single time. V gave up 0 bases and J gave up 0 bases, with 15 bases separating them. Germline lookup yields CDR1 MNHEY and CDR2 SMNVEV (reference sequence). This CDR3 has 18 amino acids. The data were produced by immunoSEQ multiplex PCR, yet TCRdb's version contains in-frame clones alone and is incomplete. The sample consists of 150,000 to 200,000 clones, 85% to 95% of them appearing once. Material for sequencing was blood. This sequence originates from a man aged 30 to 39 in good health. The chain employs TRBV27 and TRBJ2-1; D is perhaps TRBD1 (5 bases). Written as DNA, the CDR3 is TGTGCCAGCAGTTTATCGTCTAAAGGGGTTGCCTCCTACAATGAGCAGTTCTTC. It codes for CASSLSSKGVASYNEQFF.